This T cell receptor (beta chain) stems from a study of siplizumab effects on memory and regulatory T cells. The data were produced by immunoSEQ multiplex PCR, yet TCRdb's version contains in-frame clones alone and is incomplete. This sample has tens of thousands of clones, with roughly 90% found just once. Study-level findings and limits: Proof of suppressive function in proliferating Tregs from siplizumab cultures was not established. Treg-derived clones made up an average of 68.8% of mappable alloreactive CD4+ clones with siplizumab and over 25% in controls. Among alloreactive clones, only a minor fraction mapped to unstimulated subsets. Naive versus memory phenotype went unassigned for roughly 80-96% of proliferating CD4+ or CD8+ clones.

V lost 8 bases and J 3 bases, leaving 10 bases between the germline ends. CDR1 is SNHLY, CDR2 FYNNEI, per germline. The CDR3 contains 12 residues. A note on this clone: Its matching antigen is unknown.

This rearrangement joins TRBV2 to TRBJ2-5, with a possible D match to TRBD2 (5 bases). Material: naive CD8+ T cells sorted from blood. The TCR was taken from a human donor in good health. CDR3 in amino acids: CASPDGKETQYF. CDR3 DNA: TGTGCCAGCCCCGACGGGAAAGAGACCCAGTACTTC.